This entry lists 2 T cell receptor beta chains sequenced from one sample in a study of blood T cell repertoires in COVID-19. Repertoires were generated with immunoSEQ multiplex PCR, while TCRdb's copy carries only in-frame clones and drops some. The table shows fewer than 150,000 clones, with around 80% occurring only once. The sample comprised peripheral blood. Receptors originate from a man aged 65-85 years with acute or convalescent COVID-19.

The chain combines TRBV28 with TRBJ1-5; the match to TRBD1 covers 7 bases. Germline V gives CDR1 MDHEN, CDR2 SYDVKM. The CDR3 sequence is 15 residues long. After removal of 7 bases from V and 1 base from J, the junction contained 7 bases not matched to a gene. CDR3 region: CASTLLDRSNQPQHF. The CDR3 region has the DNA TGTGCCAGCACTCTTCTGGACAGGAGCAATCAGCCCCAGCATTTT. The complete variable domain, with remaining parts taken from reference TRBV28 and TRBJ1-5, reads DVKVTQSSRYLVKRTGEKVFLECVQDMDHENMFWYRQDPGLGLRLIYFSYDVKMKEKGDIPEGYSVSREKKERFSLILESASTNQTSMYLCASTLLDRSNQPQHFGDGTRLSIL.

The rearrangement joins TRBV30 to TRBJ2-7, with D maybe TRBD2 (6 bases). The CDR3 is made up of 12 amino acids. V lost 5 bases to trimming and J lost 7 bases, with 15 bases between them. The germline V gene has CDR1 GTSNPN and CDR2 SVGIG (reference sequence). The CDR3 DNA reads as TGTGCCTGGGTAGCGGTGGGAGAAGAGCAGTACTTC. Protein: CAWVAVGEEQYF.